The 5 T cell receptor beta chains given below trace back to one sample, sequenced in a study of early stage breast cancer tumors. Generated by immunoSEQ multiplex PCR, the TCRdb table keeps only in-frame clones and is missing some. The sample shows 2,000 or so clones, roughly two thirds of them seen only once. The sequencing sample was made of normal breast tissue next to the tumor. These receptors were collected from a person in their 40s with breast cancer.

This clone is a singleton in its sample. J is TRBJ2-3 and V is TRBV6-6; tentatively, D is TRBD2 (6 bases). The CDR3 consists of 16 residues. V was trimmed by 1 base and J by 1 base, leaving 12 bases between them. CDR1 MNHNY and CDR2 SVGAGI come from the germline V gene (reference sequence). CDR3 protein: CASSYWGERGTDTQYF. CDR3 in DNA: TGTGCCAGCAGTTACTGGGGGGAGAGGGGCACAGATACGCAGTATTTT.

This clone turned up a few times. This chain joins TRBV7-6 and TRBJ2-1, with D unresolved. The CDR3 spans 15 residues. Germline loops: CDR1 SGHVS, CDR2 FNYEAQ. Trimming pared 4 bases from V and 7 bases from J, leaving 17 bases between. The chain's CDR3 is CASSSTQGLWNEQFF. In DNA form, the CDR3 reads TGTGCCAGCAGCTCCACCCAAGGGCTATGGAATGAGCAGTTCTTC.

This clone is a singleton in its sample. This chain joins TRBV7-8 and TRBJ2-4; no clear D. The ends were cut back, 3 bases at V and 0 bases at J, with 12 bases in the middle. The CDR3 consists of 16 residues. Germline values: CDR1 SGHVS, CDR2 FQNEAQ. The DNA of the CDR3 is TGTGCCAGCAGCTTTGGCTGGGCTCTAGCCAAAAACATTCAGTACTTC. Translation: CASSFGWALAKNIQYF.

This clone was seen more than once but under ten times. The CDR3 DNA reads as TGTGCCAGCAGCTTTGGGAGAAATATAGGCCCAGCCTACGAGCAGTACTTC. Encoded protein: CASSFGRNIGPAYEQYF. The V and J genes are TRBV7-2 and TRBJ2-7, with D perhaps TRBD2 (5 bases). Germline-derived CDR1 and CDR2 are SGHTA and FQGNSA. Trimming removed 3 bases at V and 2 bases at J, with 20 bases between. The CDR3 is 17 residues long.

V usage is TRBV29-1 and J usage is TRBJ2-5; 10 bases match TRBD1. Unmatched junction bases numbered 7, after V lost 4 bases and J lost 5 bases. Germline CDR1 is SQVTM and CDR2 is ANQGSEA. CDR3 size: 14 residues. The CDR3 is CSVVGTGVLETQYF. In DNA, the CDR3 is TGCAGCGTTGTAGGGACAGGGGTTTTGGAGACCCAGTACTTC.